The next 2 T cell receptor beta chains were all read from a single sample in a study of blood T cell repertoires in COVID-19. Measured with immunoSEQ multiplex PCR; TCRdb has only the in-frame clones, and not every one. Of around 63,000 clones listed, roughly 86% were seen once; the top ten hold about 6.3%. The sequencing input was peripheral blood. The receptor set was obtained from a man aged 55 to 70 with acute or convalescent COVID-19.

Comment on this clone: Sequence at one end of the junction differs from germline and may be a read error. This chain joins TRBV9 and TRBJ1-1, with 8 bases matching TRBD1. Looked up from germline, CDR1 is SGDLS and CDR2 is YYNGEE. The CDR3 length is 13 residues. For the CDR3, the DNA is TGTGCCAGCAGCGTAGGCTGGCAGGGGGCGAACCTCTTT. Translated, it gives CASSVGWQGANLF.

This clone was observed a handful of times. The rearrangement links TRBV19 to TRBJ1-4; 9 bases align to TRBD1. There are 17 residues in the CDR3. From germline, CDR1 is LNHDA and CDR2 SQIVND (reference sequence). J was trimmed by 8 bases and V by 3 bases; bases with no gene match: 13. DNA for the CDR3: TGTGCCAGTAGTATCTGGACAGGGGCAACGGCAGGGGAAAAACTGTTTTTT. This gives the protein CASSIWTGATAGEKLFF.